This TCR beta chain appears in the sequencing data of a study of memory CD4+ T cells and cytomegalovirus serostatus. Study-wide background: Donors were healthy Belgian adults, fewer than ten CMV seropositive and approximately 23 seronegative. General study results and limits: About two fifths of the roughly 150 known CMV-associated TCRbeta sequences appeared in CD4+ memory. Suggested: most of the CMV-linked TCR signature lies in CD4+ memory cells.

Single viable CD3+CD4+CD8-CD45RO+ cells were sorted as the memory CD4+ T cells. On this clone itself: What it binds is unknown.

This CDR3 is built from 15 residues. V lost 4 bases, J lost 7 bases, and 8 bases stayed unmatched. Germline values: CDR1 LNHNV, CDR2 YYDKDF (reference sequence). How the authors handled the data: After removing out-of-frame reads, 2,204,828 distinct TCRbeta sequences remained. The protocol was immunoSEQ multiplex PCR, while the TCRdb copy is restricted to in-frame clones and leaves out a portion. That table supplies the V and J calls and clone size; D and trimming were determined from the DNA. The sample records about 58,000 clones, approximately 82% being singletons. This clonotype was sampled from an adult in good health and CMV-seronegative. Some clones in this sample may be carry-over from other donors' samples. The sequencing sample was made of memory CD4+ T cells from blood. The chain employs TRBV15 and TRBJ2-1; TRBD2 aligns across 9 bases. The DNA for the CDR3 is TGTGCCACCAGCAAGACCGGGACTAGCCGGAATGAGCAGTTCTTC. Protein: CATSKTGTSRNEQFF.